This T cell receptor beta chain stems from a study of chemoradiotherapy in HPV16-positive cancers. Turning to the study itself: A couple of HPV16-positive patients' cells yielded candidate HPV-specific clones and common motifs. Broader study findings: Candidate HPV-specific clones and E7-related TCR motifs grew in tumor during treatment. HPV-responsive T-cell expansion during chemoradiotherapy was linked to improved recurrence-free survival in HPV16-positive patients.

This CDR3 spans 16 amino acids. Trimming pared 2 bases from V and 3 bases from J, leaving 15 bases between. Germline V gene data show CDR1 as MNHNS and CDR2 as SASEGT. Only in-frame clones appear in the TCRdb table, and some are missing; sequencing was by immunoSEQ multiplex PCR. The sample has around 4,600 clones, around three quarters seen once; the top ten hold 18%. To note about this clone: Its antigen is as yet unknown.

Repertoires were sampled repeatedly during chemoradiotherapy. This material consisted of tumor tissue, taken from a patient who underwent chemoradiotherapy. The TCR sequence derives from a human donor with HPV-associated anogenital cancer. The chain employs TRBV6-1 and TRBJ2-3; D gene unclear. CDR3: CASSERLFKGTDTQYF. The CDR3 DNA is TGTGCCAGCAGTGAACGGCTTTTTAAGGGAACAGATACGCAGTATTTT.